This TCR beta chain was observed in a study of blood T cells in healthy people across ages. Study-wide context: When template switching was applied, about one barcoded beta molecule was captured per two T cells. Study-wide findings and caveats: Naive CD4+ cells and diversity were both higher in long-lived donors than in aged donors.

Alongside a J-beta primer mix, a sample-barcoded 5' primer served in a second PCR lasting about 6 to 11 cycles. TCRdb reanalysed the 5' RACE reads using MiXCR and keeps one entry per CDR3 protein. The sample has approximately 1,000,000 distinct CDR3 sequences; 45% are singletons. On this clonotype: Antigen: not known.

The source is a woman aged 55-70 years in good health. The specimen was blood.

The CDR3 bases are TGTGCCAGCAGTTTAGACAGGCGAGCATACAATGAGCAGTACTTC. This gives the protein CASSLDRRAYNEQYF. V gene TRBV27 combines with J gene TRBJ2-7; D is perhaps TRBD1 (6 bases). In germline, CDR1 is MNHEY, CDR2 SMNVEV (reference sequence). This CDR3 contains 15 residues. V lost 2 bases, J lost 7 bases, and 18 bases lay in between.